These T cell receptor beta chains were read from a single sample in a study of T cells in Graves' hyperthyroidism and ophthalmopathy. TCRdb analysed the multiplex PCR reads with MiXCR anew, one entry per CDR3 protein. Found here are roughly 720,000 distinct CDR3 sequences, around a sixth of them singletons; the top ten hold 15% to 17%. What was sequenced was blood. Receptor source: a man aged 50 to 59 with Graves' hyperthyroidism. The CDR3 runs from the conserved cysteine through the conserved F or W. The D gene is left open where the match is weak. Clone size, where shown, is once, few, many, or a class for clones that have expanded.

j_call v_call d_call clone_size cdr3_aa cdr3_nt
TRBJ2-7 TRBV10-3 . few CALGASELYEQYF TGTGCCCTAGGGGCTAGCGAACTGTACGAGCAGTACTTC
TRBJ1-2 TRBV28 . . CTSSLYRFYGYTF TGTACCAGCAGTTTATACAGGTTCTATGGCTACACCTTC
TRBJ1-1 TRBV20-1 . . CSAHNLEGNTEAFF TGCAGTGCTCACAACCTGGAGGGGAACACTGAAGCTTTCTTT
TRBJ2-1 TRBV7-9 TRBD1 many CASSPRDSNNEQFF TGTGCCAGCAGCCCCCGGGACAGCAACAATGAGCAGTTCTTC
TRBJ2-5 TRBV7-2 TRBD2 many CASSPAVGGVETQYF TGTGCCAGCAGCCCAGCCGTGGGGGGGGTAGAGACCCAGTACTTC
TRBJ1-5 TRBV7-2 . . CASSPSGGQPQHF TGTGCCAGCAGCCCCTCGGGGGGTCAGCCCCAGCATTTT
TRBJ1-6 TRBV10-3 TRBD1 many CAISEAPGQGNSPLHF TGTGCCATCAGTGAGGCTCCGGGACAGGGGAATTCACCCCTCCACTTT
TRBJ2-1 TRBV6-1 TRBD2 . CASKPASTSGINNEQFF TGTGCCAGCAAACCCGCCTCGACTAGCGGGATCAACAATGAGCAGTTCTTC
TRBJ2-7 TRBV6-1 TRBD1 many CASSQTGTGPGEQYF TGTGCCAGCAGCCAGACAGGGACCGGTCCGGGGGAGCAGTACTTC
TRBJ2-1 TRBV28 TRBD2 many CASSSLAGGVHEQFF TGTGCCAGCAGTTCTCTAGCGGGAGGGGTTCATGAGCAGTTCTTC
TRBJ2-1 TRBV29-1 . few CSVEGQRFYNEQFF TGCAGCGTTGAGGGTCAGCGCTTCTACAATGAGCAGTTCTTC
TRBJ1-2 TRBV19 TRBD1 few CASSIDWTGANGYTF TGTGCCAGTAGTATAGACTGGACAGGGGCAAATGGCTACACCTTC
TRBJ2-2 TRBV11-3 . . CASSPGPGKGTGELFF TGTGCCAGCAGCCCAGGACCTGGGAAGGGGACCGGGGAGCTGTTTTTT
TRBJ2-7 TRBV29-1 . many CSVEDTSDRSYEQYF TGCAGCGTTGAAGATACGTCGGACCGCTCCTACGAGCAGTACTTC
TRBJ2-5 TRBV10-3 . . CAISDPLGEGALQETQYF TGTGCCATCAGTGACCCCTTGGGGGAGGGGGCATTACAAGAGACCCAGTACTTC
TRBJ2-1 TRBV20-1 . . CSARDRGLASYNEQFF TGCAGTGCTAGAGATCGGGGCCTAGCCTCCTACAATGAGCAGTTCTTC
TRBJ1-2 TRBV20-1 TRBD1 . CSANPPGTDYGYTF TGCAGTGCGAACCCCCCGGGGACAGACTATGGCTACACCTTC
TRBJ2-7 TRBV27 TRBD2 many CASSLSSGIFLEQYF TGTGCCAGCAGTTTATCTAGCGGGATCTTTCTCGAGCAGTACTTC
TRBJ1-3 TRBV29-1 . . CSVRIPGPSSGNTIYF TGCAGCGTTCGAATCCCAGGCCCGAGCTCTGGAAACACCATATATTTT
TRBJ2-5 TRBV15 TRBD2 few CATSRDVAGGLETQYF TGTGCCACCAGCAGAGACGTAGCGGGAGGGCTCGAGACCCAGTACTTC
TRBJ1-5 TRBV4-1 TRBD1 many CASSRTRDRGPQPQHF TGCGCCAGCAGCCGTACTCGGGACAGGGGGCCTCAGCCCCAGCATTTT
TRBJ1-1 TRBV27 . many CASSLGVLGTEAFF TGTGCCAGCTCCCTCGGGGTCCTAGGGACTGAAGCTTTCTTT
TRBJ2-3 TRBV5-1 TRBD2 many CASSRGLAGAGTDTQYF TGCGCCAGCAGCAGGGGACTAGCGGGGGCTGGCACAGATACGCAGTATTTT
TRBJ2-5 TRBV2 . many CASCTTPTRGETQYF TGTGCCAGCTGCACCACGCCGACGCGAGGGGAGACCCAGTACTTC
TRBJ1-1 TRBV7-6 . many CASSLGWRTEAFF TGTGCCAGCAGCTTAGGATGGAGGACTGAAGCTTTCTTT
TRBJ2-7 TRBV29-1 TRBD1 . CSASGGFGDEQYF TGCAGCGCCTCAGGGGGTTTCGGCGACGAGCAGTACTTC
TRBJ2-2 TRBV9 . few CASRTSRDKNTGELFF TGTGCCAGCAGGACCTCTCGGGACAAGAACACCGGGGAGCTGTTTTTT
TRBJ2-7 TRBV6-5 . . CASSSRNRNEQYF TGTGCCAGCAGTTCCCGAAACAGGAACGAGCAGTACTTC
TRBJ1-2 TRBV20-1 . many CSASRGLGLGYTF TGCAGTGCTAGCCGAGGTTTAGGTCTCGGCTACACCTTC
TRBJ2-1 TRBV10-3 TRBD2 few CAISGAGGDGEQFF TGTGCCATCTCTGGAGCGGGAGGGGATGGTGAGCAGTTCTTC
TRBJ2-5 TRBV6-5 . many CASSYAGAGVQETQYF TGTGCCAGCAGTTACGCAGGGGCGGGAGTGCAAGAGACCCAGTACTTC
TRBJ1-1 TRBV7-8 . . CASSPRSVTAAFF TGTGCCAGCAGCCCCCGTTCGGTTACAGCAGCTTTCTTT
TRBJ2-3 TRBV27 TRBD2 few CASRYVAGGADTQYF TGTGCCAGCAGATATGTAGCGGGAGGGGCAGATACGCAGTATTTT
TRBJ2-1 TRBV18 TRBD2 . CASSQGTSGTYNEQFF TGTGCCAGCTCACAGGGGACTAGCGGGACCTACAATGAGCAGTTCTTC
TRBJ2-2 TRBV6-2/TRBV6-3 TRBD2 . CASSYPTLQSGRTGELFF TGTGCCAGCAGTTACCCAACGCTTCAGAGCGGGAGAACCGGGGAGCTGTTTTTT
TRBJ2-7 TRBV12-3/TRBV12-4 . many CASSLGRKNEQYF TGTGCCAGCAGTTTAGGCAGGAAAAACGAGCAGTACTTC
TRBJ1-2 TRBV6-1 TRBD1 . CALRLSRTGHGYTF TGTGCCCTCCGGTTATCCAGGACAGGGCATGGCTACACCTTC
TRBJ2-7 TRBV28 . many CASSLEQLSYEQYF TGTGCCAGCAGTTTGGAGCAGTTATCCTACGAGCAGTACTTC
TRBJ2-7 TRBV29-1 TRBD1 . CSGRTGAEQYF TGCAGCGGGCGGACAGGGGCCGAGCAGTACTTC
TRBJ1-2 TRBV28 TRBD1 . CATTGTGGGYTF TGTGCCACAACCGGGACAGGGGGCGGCTACACCTTC
TRBJ2-7 TRBV30 . few CASSGGGPGEQYF TGTGCCTCCAGCGGAGGGGGCCCGGGTGAGCAGTACTTC
TRBJ2-3 TRBV9 . many CASSVSGNRGDTQYF TGTGCCAGCAGCGTCTCGGGGAATCGGGGAGATACGCAGTATTTT
TRBJ2-5 TRBV5-1 . . CASSLGGLFETQYF TGCGCCAGCAGCCTAGGGGGGCTTTTCGAGACCCAGTACTTC
TRBJ2-1 TRBV9 . few CASSGVLQGSSYNEQFF TGTGCCAGCAGCGGAGTCTTACAGGGAAGCTCCTACAATGAGCAGTTCTTC
TRBJ2-3 TRBV12-3/TRBV12-4 TRBD2 many CASSFGSGTLSTDTQYF TGTGCCAGCAGCTTTGGTAGCGGGACCCTTAGCACAGATACGCAGTATTTT
TRBJ1-3 TRBV30 . . CAWSPEGAGNTIYF TGTGCCTGGAGCCCCGAGGGGGCTGGAAACACCATATATTTT
TRBJ2-1 TRBV2 TRBD1 many CASSEMGQGSYNEQFF TGTGCCAGCAGTGAGATGGGACAGGGTTCCTACAATGAGCAGTTCTTC
TRBJ2-3 TRBV7-2 . many CASSSDGLPRDTQYF TGTGCCAGCAGCTCAGACGGACTCCCGAGGGATACGCAGTATTTT
TRBJ2-6 TRBV11-2 . . CASSLMLGAGANVLTF TGTGCCAGCAGCTTAATGCTGGGAGCTGGGGCCAACGTCCTCACTTTC
TRBJ2-1 TRBV5-1 TRBD1 few CATRTGDLNEQFF TGCGCCACCCGGACAGGGGACCTCAATGAGCAGTTCTTC
TRBJ2-6 TRBV11-1 TRBD1 . CASSPRQGTGTNVLTF TGTGCCAGCAGCCCACGACAGGGGACCGGGACCAACGTCCTGACTTTC